This T cell receptor beta chain was recorded in a study of spatial heterogeneity in lung cancer. Study-wide results and caveats: In tumors, expanded intratumoral alpha and beta TCR counts tracked mutation counts.

This clonotype was seen repeatedly, ten times or more. Its specificity is unknown. TCRdb re-called the 5' RACE reads through MiXCR, storing one row per CDR3 protein. Among about 22,000 distinct CDR3 sequences listed, about 9.3% were seen once. The time point denotes: sample taken at primary tumor resection. Germline V gene sequence: CDR1 MNHNY, CDR2 SVGAGI (reference sequence). The CDR3 is 15 amino acids. V lost 5 bases, J lost 5 bases, and 17 bases lay in between. This receptor was identified in a male donor with early-stage non-small cell lung cancer. The chain recombines TRBV6-6 with TRBJ2-3, with D unresolved. Material: lung tumor tissue, obtained at surgery. CDR3 residues: CASSDPDREGDTQYF. CDR3 nucleotide sequence: TGTGCCAGCAGTGACCCGGACCGCGAAGGAGATACGCAGTATTTT.